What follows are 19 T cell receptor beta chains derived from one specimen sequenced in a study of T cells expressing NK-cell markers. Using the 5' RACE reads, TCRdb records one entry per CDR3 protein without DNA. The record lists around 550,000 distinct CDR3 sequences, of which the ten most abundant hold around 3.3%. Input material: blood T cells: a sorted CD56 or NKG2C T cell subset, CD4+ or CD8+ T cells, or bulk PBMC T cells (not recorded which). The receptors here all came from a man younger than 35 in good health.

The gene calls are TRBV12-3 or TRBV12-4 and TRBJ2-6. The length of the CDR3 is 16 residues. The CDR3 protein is CASSHPQISGANVLTF.

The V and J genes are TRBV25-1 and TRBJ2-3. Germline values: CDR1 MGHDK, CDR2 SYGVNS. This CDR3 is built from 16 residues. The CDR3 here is CASSDLGRVSTDTQYF.

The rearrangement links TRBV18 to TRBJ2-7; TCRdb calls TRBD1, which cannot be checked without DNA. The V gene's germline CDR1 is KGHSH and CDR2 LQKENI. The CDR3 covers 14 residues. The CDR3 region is CASSPTGATYEQYF.

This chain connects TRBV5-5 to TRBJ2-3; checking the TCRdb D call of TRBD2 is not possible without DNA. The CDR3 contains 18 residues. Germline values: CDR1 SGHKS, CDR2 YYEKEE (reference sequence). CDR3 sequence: CASSFWELAGGNADTQYF. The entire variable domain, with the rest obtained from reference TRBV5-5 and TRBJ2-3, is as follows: DAGVTQSPTHLIKTRGQQVTLRCSPISGHKSVSWYQQVLGQGPQFIFQYYEKEERGRGNFPDRFSARQFPNYSSELNVNALLLGDSALYLCASSFWELAGGNADTQYFGPGTRLTVL.

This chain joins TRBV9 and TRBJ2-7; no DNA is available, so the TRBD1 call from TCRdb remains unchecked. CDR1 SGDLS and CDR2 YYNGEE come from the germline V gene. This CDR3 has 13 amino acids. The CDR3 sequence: CASSVDVRGWQYF.

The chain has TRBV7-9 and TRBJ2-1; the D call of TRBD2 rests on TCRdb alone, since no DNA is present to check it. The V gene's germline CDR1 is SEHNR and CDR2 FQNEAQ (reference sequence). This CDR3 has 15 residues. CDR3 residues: CASSLEGLAGGSQFF.

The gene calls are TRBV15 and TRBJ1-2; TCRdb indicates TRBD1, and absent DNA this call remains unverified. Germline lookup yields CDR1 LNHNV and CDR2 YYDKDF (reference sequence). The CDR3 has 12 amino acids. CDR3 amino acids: CATSRGDYGYTF. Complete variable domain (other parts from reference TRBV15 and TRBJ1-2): DAMVIQNPRYQVTQFGKPVTLSCSQTLNHNVMYWYQQKSSQAPKLLFHYYDKDFNNEADTPDNFQSRRPNTSFCFLDIRSPGLGDTAMYLCATSRGDYGYTFGSGTRLTVV.

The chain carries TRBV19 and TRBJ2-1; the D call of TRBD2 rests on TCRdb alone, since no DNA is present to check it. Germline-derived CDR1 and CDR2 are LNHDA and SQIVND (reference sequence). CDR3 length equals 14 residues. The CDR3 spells CASSLAGGVHEQFF.

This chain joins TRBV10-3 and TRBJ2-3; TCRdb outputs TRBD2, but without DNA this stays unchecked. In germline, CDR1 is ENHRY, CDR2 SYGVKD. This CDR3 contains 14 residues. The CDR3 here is CAISGGDYTDTQYF.

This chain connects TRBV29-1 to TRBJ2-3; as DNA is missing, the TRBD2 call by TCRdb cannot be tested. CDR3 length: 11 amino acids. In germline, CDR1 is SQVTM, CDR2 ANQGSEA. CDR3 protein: CSVRVGYTQYF.

CDR3 residues: CASRRDAAEAFF. The chain links TRBV2 to TRBJ1-1. Germline V gene sequence: CDR1 SNHLY, CDR2 FYNNEI. This CDR3 comprises 12 residues.

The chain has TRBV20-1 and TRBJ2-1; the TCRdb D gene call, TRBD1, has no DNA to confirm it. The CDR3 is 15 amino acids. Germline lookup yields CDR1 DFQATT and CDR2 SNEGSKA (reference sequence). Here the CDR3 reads CSASRTSRSYNEQFF.

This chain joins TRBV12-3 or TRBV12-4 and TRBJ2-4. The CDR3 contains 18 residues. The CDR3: CASSLIKITGLAKNIQYF.

The CDR3 spells CSARKLAGGLETQYF. The chain carries TRBV20-1 and TRBJ2-5; TCRdb reports TRBD2, a call that lacks DNA to check it against. Germline CDR1 and CDR2: DFQATT and SNEGSKA (reference sequence). CDR3 length: 15 residues.

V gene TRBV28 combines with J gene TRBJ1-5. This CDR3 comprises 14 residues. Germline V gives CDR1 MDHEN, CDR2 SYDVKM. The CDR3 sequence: CASSPPGPNQPQHF. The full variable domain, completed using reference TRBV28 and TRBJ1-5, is DVKVTQSSRYLVKRTGEKVFLECVQDMDHENMFWYRQDPGLGLRLIYFSYDVKMKEKGDIPEGYSVSREKKERFSLILESASTNQTSMYLCASSPPGPNQPQHFGDGTRLSIL.

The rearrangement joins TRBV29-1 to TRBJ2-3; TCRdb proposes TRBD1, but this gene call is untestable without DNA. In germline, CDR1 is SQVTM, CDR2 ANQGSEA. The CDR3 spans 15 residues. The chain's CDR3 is CSVDWGQGSTDTQYF.

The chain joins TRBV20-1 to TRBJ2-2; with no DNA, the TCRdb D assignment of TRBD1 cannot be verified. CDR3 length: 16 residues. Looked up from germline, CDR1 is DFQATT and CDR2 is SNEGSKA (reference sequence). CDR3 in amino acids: CSAPVRGTPNTGELFF.

CDR3 in amino acids: CAISLGQGQDTQYF. This rearrangement joins TRBV10-3 to TRBJ2-3; the TCRdb call, TRBD1, lacks DNA for checking. The CDR3 consists of 14 residues. The germline V gene has CDR1 ENHRY and CDR2 SYGVKD.

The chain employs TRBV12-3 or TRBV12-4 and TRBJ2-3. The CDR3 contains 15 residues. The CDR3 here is CASRSQWDSTDTQYF.